Listed below are T cell receptor beta chains from one sample, sequenced in a study of CD8+CD57+ T cells in acquired aplastic anemia. TCRdb passed the reads through MiXCR, listing each CDR3 protein once. This table has approximately 120,000 distinct CDR3 sequences, nearly 40% appearing once. Sample: sorted CD4+, CD8+, or CD8+CD57+ T cells (not recorded which) from PBMCs. All receptors derive from a human donor with aplastic anemia. CDR3s include the opening cysteine and the closing phenylalanine or tryptophan. Fields, in order: J gene, clone size, V gene, D gene, CDR3 protein, CDR3 DNA. A D gene is named only where the DNA matches it firmly. Not all rows give a size; the values are once, few, many and, for expanded clones, a class.

>TRBJ2-5|once|TRBV29-1|TRBD2
CSTTLGGKRLQETQYF
TGCAGCACTACTTTGGGAGGGAAGAGGCTCCAAGAGACCCAGTACTTC
>TRBJ2-1|many|TRBV5-1|-
CASSSKQVLDEQFF
TGCGCCAGCAGCTCAAAACAGGTCTTGGATGAGCAGTTCTTC
>TRBJ1-5|-|TRBV10-3|TRBD1
CAISETDRGNQPQHF
TGTGCCATCAGTGAGACGGACAGGGGGAATCAGCCCCAGCATTTT
>TRBJ2-3|-|TRBV24-1|TRBD1
CATSDSGQGVYTDTQYF
TGTGCCACCAGTGATTCGGGACAGGGGGTATACACAGATACGCAGTATTTT
>TRBJ1-2|-|TRBV29-1|TRBD1
CSVNGQGRLYGYTF
TGCAGCGTGAACGGACAGGGGAGGCTATATGGCTACACCTTC
>TRBJ2-3|many|TRBV7-9|TRBD1
CASSLGDRRDTQYF
TGTGCCAGCAGCTTAGGGGACAGGCGAGATACGCAGTATTTT
>TRBJ1-1|-|TRBV19|-
CASSNPGAPNTEAFF
TGTGCCAGTAGTAACCCCGGGGCGCCGAACACTGAAGCTTTCTTT
>TRBJ1-6|many|TRBV6-1|-
CASSLEGLNSPLHF
TGTGCCAGCAGTCTTGAGGGTCTGAATTCACCCCTCCACTTT
>TRBJ1-6|-|TRBV24-1|-
CATSLGANSPLHF
TGTGCCACCAGTTTGGGTGCCAATTCACCCCTCCACTTT
>TRBJ1-5|many|TRBV20-1|-
CSARRSNQPQHF
TGCAGTGCTAGGAGGAGCAATCAGCCCCAGCATTTT
>TRBJ1-1|many|TRBV5-5|TRBD1
CASSLGQGLDTEAFF
TGTGCCAGCAGCTTAGGACAGGGGTTGGACACTGAAGCTTTCTTT
>TRBJ1-5|-|TRBV29-1|-
CSVARGSNQPQHF
TGCAGCGTAGCCCGCGGTAGCAATCAGCCCCAGCATTTT
>TRBJ1-1|many|TRBV3-1|-
CASSPGANTEAFF
TGTGCCAGCAGCCCAGGGGCCAACACTGAAGCTTTCTTT
>TRBJ2-4|-|TRBV11-3|-
CASGLTRENIQYF
TGTGCCAGCGGCTTAACTAGAGAAAACATTCAGTACTTC
>TRBJ2-7|-|TRBV15|TRBD2
CATSRGTSGASYEQYF
TGTGCCACCAGCAGAGGGACTAGCGGGGCCTCCTACGAGCAGTACTTC
>TRBJ2-5|-|TRBV29-1|-
CSVYQENQETQYF
TGCAGCGTGTACCAGGAGAACCAAGAGACCCAGTACTTC
>TRBJ2-3|many|TRBV11-1|TRBD2
CASSFPPRASGGAGDTQYF
TGTGCCAGCAGCTTTCCCCCAAGGGCGAGCGGGGGGGCCGGAGATACGCAGTATTTT